This paragraph covers one TCR beta chain sequence. Antigen unknown. The entry originates in a study of cytomegalovirus exposure and HLA in healthy donors. Study as a whole: A data release that came early held approximately 85 million unique TCRs from HLA-typed donors.

Notes on the study in general: Rare TCR sequences predominated, though certain public TCRs were found in many donors. Near-uniform donor sequencing depth was presumed by presence/absence analyses. In a later analysis, common viral pathogens appeared linked to several of the most significant clusters.

PCR amplification relied on 60 Vbeta primers (plus 13 Jbeta primers). Sequenced by immunoSEQ multiplex PCR; TCRdb stores in-frame clones only, minus some. The table counts 100,000 to 150,000 clones; roughly 0.94% lies in the top ten. CDR1 is SGHNT, CDR2 YYREEE, per germline (reference sequence). The CDR3 has 14 residues. V was clipped by 4 bases and J by 0 bases, with 11 bases between them. The chain employs TRBV5-4 and TRBJ2-7; tentative D call: TRBD2 (7 bases). What was sequenced was PBMCs. The TCR sequence derives from a man between 18 and 35 years old in good health and CMV-seronegative. CDR3 DNA sequence: TGTGCCAGCAGCCCAGCGGGACACTCCTACGAGCAGTACTTC. This sequence encodes CASSPAGHSYEQYF.